The 16 T cell receptor beta chains listed next were all sequenced from one sample in a study of shared clonotypes between healthy human individuals. Produced via immunoSEQ multiplex PCR; TCRdb's table is partial and in-frame only. The data contain 230,000 or so clones, 50% to 75% of them seen just once; the ten biggest clones take up approximately 10%. The sequencing sample was made of memory CD4+ T cells sorted from blood. As for subset: CD45RA-negative fraction. These receptors were taken from a man aged 25 to 40 in good health.

The chain carries TRBV7-2 and TRBJ1-2; 10 bases agree with TRBD1. V shed 5 bases, J shed 8 bases, and the junction held 8 bases outside the gene matches. The CDR3 has 14 amino acids. The germline V gene encodes CDR1 SGHTA and CDR2 FQGNSA. Here the CDR3 DNA reads TGTGCCAGCAGCCCAAGACAGGGGGCAAAGGGCTACACCTTC. This translates into CASSPRQGAKGYTF.

The chain joins TRBV20-1 to TRBJ2-5; no clear D. Trimming shortened V by 6 bases and J by 4 bases, and 9 bases separated the two germline ends. This CDR3 has 11 amino acids. The germline V gene has CDR1 DFQATT and CDR2 SNEGSKA (reference sequence). CDR3 sequence: CSAEPRETQYF. The CDR3, as DNA: TGCAGTGCCGAGCCCCGAGAGACCCAGTACTTC.

The genes are TRBV27 and TRBJ2-7; tentative D call: TRBD2 (6 bases). The germline V gene has CDR1 MNHEY and CDR2 SMNVEV (reference sequence). V dropped 3 bases and J dropped 5 bases, with 20 bases sitting between them. The CDR3 contains 16 residues. The CDR3 DNA sequence: TGTGCCAGCAGTTTCTTCAGTGCGGCGGGAATCCACGAGCAGTACTTC. This translates into CASSFFSAAGIHEQYF.

The table lists this clone with a few counts. This chain uses TRBV5-1 with TRBJ2-1; no firm D call. V dropped 2 bases and J dropped 0 bases, with 9 bases sitting between them. The germline gives CDR1 SGHRS, CDR2 YFSETQ. This CDR3 contains 15 residues. The DNA of the CDR3 is TGCGCCAGCAGCTTAGACGTAAGCTCCTACAATGAGCAGTTCTTC. Protein: CASSLDVSSYNEQFF.

For this clone: With a far larger clone one base away, a read error is the likely cause. The gene calls are TRBV7-2 and TRBJ1-1; D gene ambiguous. The CDR3 covers 13 residues. Germline V CDR1 and CDR2: SGHTA, FQGNSA. The CDR3 sequence: CASSLGHNTEVFF. The CDR3 nucleotides read TGTGCCAGCAGCTTAGGACACAACACTGAAGTTTTCTTT.

The chain recombines TRBV30 with TRBJ2-1; a weak D match, TRBD1 (6 bases). In germline, CDR1 is GTSNPN, CDR2 SVGIG (reference sequence). V lost 2 bases and J lost 8, with 22 bases in between. CDR3 length: 16 residues. The CDR3 coding sequence is TGTGCCTGGAGTAGTCTTGGACAGACGGGGCTCGATGAGCAGTTCTTC. This gives the protein CAWSSLGQTGLDEQFF.

The chain is built from TRBV7-6 and TRBJ1-4; the match to TRBD1 covers 7 bases. The CDR3 has 18 residues. V gave up 3 bases and J gave up 0 bases; unmatched junction bases: 10. CDR1 is SGHVS and CDR2 is FNYEAQ in the germline V gene. CDR3 amino acids: CASSLGGGTATTNEKLFF. The CDR3 coding sequence is TGTGCCAGCAGCTTGGGAGGGGGGACAGCTACAACTAATGAAAAACTGTTTTTT.

V is TRBV5-1 and J is TRBJ1-2; D is unresolved. The ends were cut back, 0 bases at V and 9 bases at J, with 18 bases in the middle. This CDR3 comprises 15 residues. Germline V gives CDR1 SGHRS, CDR2 YFSETQ. CDR3 bases: TGCGCCAGCAGCTTGGCCACAGCTACACTGAGGAGCTACACCTTC. This codes for CASSLATATLRSYTF.

This clone is a singleton in its sample. The chain recombines TRBV11-1 with TRBJ2-3; 11 nucleotides line up with TRBD2. Trimming removed 3 bases from V and 2 bases from J; junction bases left unmatched: 7. CDR1 and CDR2 from the germline V gene are SGHAT and FQDESV (reference sequence). The CDR3 extends over 17 amino acids. The CDR3 bases are TGTGCCAGCAGCTTCCAGACTAGCGGGAAATACACAGATACGCAGTATTTT. Its protein is CASSFQTSGKYTDTQYF. Full variable domain (outside the CDR3, taken from reference TRBV11-1 and TRBJ2-3): EAEVAQSPRYKITEKSQAVAFWCDPISGHATLYWYRQILGQGPELLVQFQDESVVDDSQLPKDRFSAERLKGVDSTLKIQPAELGDSAMYLCASSFQTSGKYTDTQYFGPGTRLTVL.

With respect to this clone: The sample contains more than one DNA sequence encoding this CDR3. The chain recombines TRBV18 with TRBJ2-7; unclear D gene. The CDR3 sequence is 12 residues long. Deletions cut 3 bases from V and 2 bases from J, with 5 bases between. Germline V gene sequence: CDR1 KGHSH, CDR2 LQKENI. Written as DNA, the CDR3 is TGTGCCAGCTCACCGGGGACCTACGAGCAGTACTTC. Protein product: CASSPGTYEQYF.

J is TRBJ2-1 and V is TRBV14; 9 bases are shared with TRBD1. This CDR3 comprises 16 residues. V trimming: 4 bases; J trimming: 4 bases; junction bases outside the gene matches: 8. Germline V gene lookup returns CDR1 SGHDN and CDR2 FVKESK. The CDR3 protein is CASSLSGTGTYNEQFF. CDR3 nucleotides: TGTGCCAGCAGCCTCTCTGGGACAGGGACTTACAATGAGCAGTTCTTC. Full variable domain (rest looked up from reference TRBV14 and TRBJ2-1): EAGVTQFPSHSVIEKGQTVTLRCDPISGHDNLYWYRRVMGKEIKFLLHFVKESKQDESGMPNNRFLAERTGGTYSTLKVQPAELEDSGVYFCASSLSGTGTYNEQFFGPGTRLTVL.

The gene calls are TRBV18 and TRBJ1-3, with D possibly matching TRBD1 (5 bases). The CDR3 runs 17 residues. Germline-derived CDR1 and CDR2 are KGHSH and LQKENI. Deletions cut 5 bases from V and 0 bases from J, with 17 bases between. CDR3 bases: TGTGCCAGCTCATCCCGGGACTCCGGAAGCTCTGGAAACACCATATATTTT. Translated, it gives CASSSRDSGSSGNTIYF.

The J gene is TRBJ2-7, the V gene TRBV6-6; D remains ambiguous. Germline CDR1 and CDR2: MNHNY and SVGAGI (reference sequence). Trimming left V 5 bases short and J 0 bases short, with 14 bases between. CDR3 length equals 15 residues. The chain's CDR3 is CASSTETSYSYEQYF. CDR3 DNA sequence: TGTGCCAGCAGTACCGAAACCTCCTACTCCTACGAGCAGTACTTC.

The rearrangement joins TRBV10-3 to TRBJ2-6, with 10 bases aligning to TRBD1. This CDR3 region has 20 residues. The junction had 11 bases not matched to a gene; V was cut back by 0 bases and J by 3 bases. Germline V gives CDR1 ENHRY, CDR2 SYGVKD. CDR3 sequence: CAISESLGKTGGSGANVLTF. The DNA for the CDR3 is TGTGCCATCAGTGAGTCATTGGGCAAGACAGGGGGCAGTGGGGCCAACGTCCTGACTTTC.

The rearrangement uses TRBV5-6 and TRBJ2-7, with D possibly called TRBD1 or TRBD2 (5 bases each). The CDR3 spans 13 residues. The germline V gene encodes CDR1 SGHDT and CDR2 YYEEEE. V lost 1 base to trimming and J lost 6 bases, with 11 bases between them. CDR3 nucleotide sequence: TGTGCCAGCAGCTTGTATTTTGGGGGCGAGCAGTACTTC. This codes for CASSLYFGGEQYF.

The V call is TRBV5-6, the J call TRBJ2-5; D may be TRBD2 (6 bases). Between the trimmed V and J ends, which lost 3 bases and 4 bases, there was a span of 19 bases. In germline, CDR1 is SGHDT, CDR2 YYEEEE. This CDR3 has 16 amino acids. The CDR3 loop reads CASSSFWGGAGETQYF. Here the CDR3 DNA reads TGTGCCAGCAGCTCCTTCTGGGGCGGGGCGGGAGAGACCCAGTACTTC.